This TCR beta chain was sequenced for a study of shared clonotypes between healthy human individuals. General study findings and limits: A generally larger estimated richness was seen in naive subsets than in memory subsets. Clonotypes shared by all four donors outscored non-shared clonotypes in generation probability.

Sequencing was performed with immunoSEQ multiplex PCR; in TCRdb, only in-frame clones are kept and a portion is missing. The table shows 780,000 or so clones, with 55% to 80% occurring only once. Concerning this clone: Its antigen is unknown.

There were no recent acute infections or vaccinations among the donors, who were healthy HIV-negative adults. The V end was cut by 2 bases, the J end by 2 bases, with 13 bases between. This CDR3 contains 16 residues. Germline-derived CDR1 and CDR2 are LNHNV and YYDKDF (reference sequence). Specimen: memory CD4+ T cells sorted from blood. The subset was: CD45RA-negative fraction. This chain links TRBV15 with TRBJ2-1; tentatively, D is TRBD1 or TRBD2 (6 bases each). This TCR was sampled from a woman in her thirties in good health. The CDR3 DNA sequence: TGTGCCACCAGCAGAACCGGCGGGACACCCTACAATGAGCAGTTCTTC. It translates to CATSRTGGTPYNEQFF. The variable domain in full, completed from reference TRBV15 and TRBJ2-1, reads DAMVIQNPRYQVTQFGKPVTLSCSQTLNHNVMYWYQQKSSQAPKLLFHYYDKDFNNEADTPDNFQSRRPNTSFCFLDIRSPGLGDTAMYLCATSRTGGTPYNEQFFGPGTRLTVL.